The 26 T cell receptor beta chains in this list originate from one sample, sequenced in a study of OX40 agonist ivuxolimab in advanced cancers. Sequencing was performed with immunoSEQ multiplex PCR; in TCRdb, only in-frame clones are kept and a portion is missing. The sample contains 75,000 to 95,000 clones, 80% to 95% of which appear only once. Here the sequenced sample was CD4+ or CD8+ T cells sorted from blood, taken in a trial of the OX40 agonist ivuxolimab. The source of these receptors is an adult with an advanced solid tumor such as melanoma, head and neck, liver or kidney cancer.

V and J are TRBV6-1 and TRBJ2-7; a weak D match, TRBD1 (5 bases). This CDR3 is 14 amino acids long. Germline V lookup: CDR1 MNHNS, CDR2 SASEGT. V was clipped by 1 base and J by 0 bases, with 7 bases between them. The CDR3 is CASSEVDSSYEQYF. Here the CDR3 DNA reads TGTGCCAGCAGTGAAGTTGACAGCTCCTACGAGCAGTACTTC.

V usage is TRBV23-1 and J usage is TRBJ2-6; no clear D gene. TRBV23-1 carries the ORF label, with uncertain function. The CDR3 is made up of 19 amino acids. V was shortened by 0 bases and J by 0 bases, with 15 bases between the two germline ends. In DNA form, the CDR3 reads TGCGCCAGCAGTCAATCCATCCCGGCCCTGGGCTCTGGGGCCAACGTCCTGACTTTC. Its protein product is CASSQSIPALGSGANVLTF.

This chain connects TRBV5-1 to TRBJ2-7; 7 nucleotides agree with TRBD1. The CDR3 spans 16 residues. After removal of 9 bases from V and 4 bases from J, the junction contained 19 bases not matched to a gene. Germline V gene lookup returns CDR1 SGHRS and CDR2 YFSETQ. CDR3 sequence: CATSWAGGQVGYEQYF. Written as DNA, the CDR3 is TGCGCCACCTCCTGGGCCGGTGGACAGGTCGGTTACGAGCAGTACTTC.

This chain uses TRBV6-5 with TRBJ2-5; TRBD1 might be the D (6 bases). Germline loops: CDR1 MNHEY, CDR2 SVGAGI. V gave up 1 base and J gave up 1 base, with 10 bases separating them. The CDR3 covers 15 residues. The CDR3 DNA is TGTGCCAGCAGTTACTTAGGGACACCCCAAGAGACCCAGTACTTC. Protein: CASSYLGTPQETQYF.

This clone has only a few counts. The CDR3 DNA follows: TGTGCCAGCAGCACAGGGACTGGGCAGCCCCAGCATTTT. This sequence encodes CASSTGTGQPQHF. The chain has TRBV13 and TRBJ1-5, with a tentative D call TRBD1 (6 bases). The ends were cut back, 5 bases at V and 7 bases at J, with 12 bases in the middle. CDR3 length: 13 residues. Germline-derived CDR1 and CDR2 are PRHDT and FYEKMQ (reference sequence).

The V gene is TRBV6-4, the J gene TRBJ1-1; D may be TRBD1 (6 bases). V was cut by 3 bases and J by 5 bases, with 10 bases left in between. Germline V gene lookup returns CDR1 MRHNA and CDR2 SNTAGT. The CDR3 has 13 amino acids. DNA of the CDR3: TGTGCCAGCAGTGAGGGGGCCGGGACTGAAGCTTTCTTT. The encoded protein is CASSEGAGTEAFF.

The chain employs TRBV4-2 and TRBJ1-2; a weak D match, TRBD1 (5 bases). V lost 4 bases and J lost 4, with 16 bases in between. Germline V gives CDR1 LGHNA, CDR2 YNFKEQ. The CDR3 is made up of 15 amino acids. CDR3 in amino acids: CASSPGTIGIYGYTF. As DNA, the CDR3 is TGTGCCAGCAGCCCAGGGACGATTGGGATCTATGGCTACACCTTC.

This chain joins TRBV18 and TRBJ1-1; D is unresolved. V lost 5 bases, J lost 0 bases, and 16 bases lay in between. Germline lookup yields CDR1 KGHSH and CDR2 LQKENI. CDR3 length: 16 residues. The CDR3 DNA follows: TGTGCCAGCTCATTGGCGGCCGGGGAGGTGAACACTGAAGCTTTCTTT. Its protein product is CASSLAAGEVNTEAFF. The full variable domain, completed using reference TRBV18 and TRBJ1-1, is NAGVMQNPRHLVRRRGQEARLRCSPMKGHSHVYWYRQLPEEGLKFMVYLQKENIIDESGMPKERFSAEFPKEGPSILRIQQVVRGDSAAYFCASSLAAGEVNTEAFFGQGTRLTVV.

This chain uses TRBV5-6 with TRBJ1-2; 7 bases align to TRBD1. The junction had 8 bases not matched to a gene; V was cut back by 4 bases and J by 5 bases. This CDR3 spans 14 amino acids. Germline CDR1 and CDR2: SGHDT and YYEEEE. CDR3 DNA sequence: TGTGCCAGCAGCCTTGGGACAGCCTGGTATGGCTACACCTTC. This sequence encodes CASSLGTAWYGYTF.

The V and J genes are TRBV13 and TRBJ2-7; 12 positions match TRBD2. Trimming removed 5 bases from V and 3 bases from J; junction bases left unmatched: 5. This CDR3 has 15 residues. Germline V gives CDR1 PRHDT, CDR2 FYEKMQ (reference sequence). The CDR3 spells CASSAGLAGSYEQYF. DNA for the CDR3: TGTGCCAGCAGCGCCGGACTAGCGGGGAGCTACGAGCAGTACTTC.

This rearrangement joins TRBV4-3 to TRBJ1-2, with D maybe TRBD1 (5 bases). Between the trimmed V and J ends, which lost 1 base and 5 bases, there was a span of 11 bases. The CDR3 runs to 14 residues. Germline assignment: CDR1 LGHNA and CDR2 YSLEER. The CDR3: CASSQVEGRYGYTF. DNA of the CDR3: TGCGCCAGCAGCCAAGTTGAGGGGCGGTATGGCTACACCTTC.

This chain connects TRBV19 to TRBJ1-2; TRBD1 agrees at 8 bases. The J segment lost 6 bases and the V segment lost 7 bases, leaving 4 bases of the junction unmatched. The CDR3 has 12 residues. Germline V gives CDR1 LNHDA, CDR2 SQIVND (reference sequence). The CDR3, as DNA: TGTGCCAGTACCACAGGGGGGGATGGCTACACCTTC. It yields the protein CASTTGGDGYTF.

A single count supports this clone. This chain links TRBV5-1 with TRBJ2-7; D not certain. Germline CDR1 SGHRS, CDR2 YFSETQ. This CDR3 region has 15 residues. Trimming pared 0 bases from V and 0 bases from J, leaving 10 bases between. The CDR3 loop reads CASSLEFGASYEQYF. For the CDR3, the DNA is TGCGCCAGCAGCTTGGAATTCGGTGCCTCCTACGAGCAGTACTTC. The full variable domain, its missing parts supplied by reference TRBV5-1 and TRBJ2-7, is KAGVTQTPRYLIKTRGQQVTLSCSPISGHRSVSWYQQTPGQGLQFLFEYFSETQRNKGNFPGRFSGRQFSNSRSEMNVSTLELGDSALYLCASSLEFGASYEQYFGPGTRLTVT.

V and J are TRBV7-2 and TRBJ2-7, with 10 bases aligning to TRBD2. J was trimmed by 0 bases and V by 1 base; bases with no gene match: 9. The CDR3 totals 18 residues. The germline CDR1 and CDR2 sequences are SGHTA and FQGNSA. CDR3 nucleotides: TGTGCCAGCAGCTTAGAAGGGACTAGCGTGCCCCTCTCCTACGAGCAGTACTTC. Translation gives CASSLEGTSVPLSYEQYF. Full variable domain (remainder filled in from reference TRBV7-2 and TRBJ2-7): GAGVSQSPSNKVTEKGKDVELRCDPISGHTALYWYRQSLGQGLEFLIYFQGNSAPDKSGLPSDRFSAERTGGSVSTLTIQRTQQEDSAVYLCASSLEGTSVPLSYEQYFGPGTRLTVT.

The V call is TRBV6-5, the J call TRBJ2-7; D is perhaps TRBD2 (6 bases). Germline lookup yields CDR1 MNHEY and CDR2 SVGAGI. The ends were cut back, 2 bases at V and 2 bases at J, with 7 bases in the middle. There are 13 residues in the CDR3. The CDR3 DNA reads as TGTGCCAGCAGTTACGGGGGGACCTACGAGCAGTACTTC. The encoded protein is CASSYGGTYEQYF.

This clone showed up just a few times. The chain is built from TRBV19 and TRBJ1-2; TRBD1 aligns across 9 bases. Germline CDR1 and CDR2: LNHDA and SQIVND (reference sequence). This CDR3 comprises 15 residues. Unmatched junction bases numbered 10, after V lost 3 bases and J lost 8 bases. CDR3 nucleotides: TGTGCCAGTAGTATCACTGGGACAGGGTCGGGAGGCTACACCTTC. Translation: CASSITGTGSGGYTF.

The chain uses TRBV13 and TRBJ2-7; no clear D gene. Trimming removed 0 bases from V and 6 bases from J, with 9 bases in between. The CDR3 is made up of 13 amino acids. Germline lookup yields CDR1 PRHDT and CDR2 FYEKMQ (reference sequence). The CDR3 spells CASSLGRRREQYF. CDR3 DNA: TGTGCCAGCAGCTTAGGCAGGCGCCGCGAGCAGTACTTC.

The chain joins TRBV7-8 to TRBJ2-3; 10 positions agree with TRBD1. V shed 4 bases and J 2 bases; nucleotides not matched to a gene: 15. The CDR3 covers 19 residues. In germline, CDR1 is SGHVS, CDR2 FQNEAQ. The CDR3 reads CASSYPGQGTPPDTDTQYF. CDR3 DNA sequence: TGTGCCAGCAGCTATCCGGGACAGGGGACGCCACCGGACACAGATACGCAGTATTTT.

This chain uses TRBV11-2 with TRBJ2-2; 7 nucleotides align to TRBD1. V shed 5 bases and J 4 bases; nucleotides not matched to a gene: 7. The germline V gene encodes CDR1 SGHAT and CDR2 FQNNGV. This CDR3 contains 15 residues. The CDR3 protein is CASSPLGQRTGELFF. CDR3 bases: TGTGCCAGCAGCCCTCTGGGACAGCGCACCGGGGAGCTGTTTTTT.

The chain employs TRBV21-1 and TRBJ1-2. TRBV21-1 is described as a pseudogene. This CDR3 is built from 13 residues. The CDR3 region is CASRTAANYGYTF. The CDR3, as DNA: TGTGCCAGCAGAACGGCGGCTAACTATGGCTACACCTTC.

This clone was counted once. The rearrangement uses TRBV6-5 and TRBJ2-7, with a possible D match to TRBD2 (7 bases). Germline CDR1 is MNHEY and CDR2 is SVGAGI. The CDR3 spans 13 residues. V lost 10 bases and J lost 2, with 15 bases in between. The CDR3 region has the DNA TGTGCCACCCGCGGGGGCATAGCCTACGAGCAGTACTTC. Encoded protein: CATRGGIAYEQYF.

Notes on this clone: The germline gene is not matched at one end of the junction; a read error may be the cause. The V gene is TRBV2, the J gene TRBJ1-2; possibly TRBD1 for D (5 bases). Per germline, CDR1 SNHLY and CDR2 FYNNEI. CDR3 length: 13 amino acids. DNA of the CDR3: TGTGCCAGCAGTGAAGCTTCGACGGAAGGGGATCCCTTC. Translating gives CASSEASTEGDPF.

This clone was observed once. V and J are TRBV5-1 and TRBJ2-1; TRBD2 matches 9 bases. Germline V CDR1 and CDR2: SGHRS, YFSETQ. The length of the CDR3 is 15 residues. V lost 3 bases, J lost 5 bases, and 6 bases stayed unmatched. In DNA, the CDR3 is TGCGCCAGCAGCTGGACCCCTAGCGGGGACAATGAGCAGTTCTTC. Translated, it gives CASSWTPSGDNEQFF.

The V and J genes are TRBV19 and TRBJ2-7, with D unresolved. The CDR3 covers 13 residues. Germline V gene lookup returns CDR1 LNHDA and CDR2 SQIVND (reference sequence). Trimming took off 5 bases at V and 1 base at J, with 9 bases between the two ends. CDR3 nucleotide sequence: TGTGCCAGTAGTTATGGCGCGTCCTACGAGCAGTACTTC. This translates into CASSYGASYEQYF.

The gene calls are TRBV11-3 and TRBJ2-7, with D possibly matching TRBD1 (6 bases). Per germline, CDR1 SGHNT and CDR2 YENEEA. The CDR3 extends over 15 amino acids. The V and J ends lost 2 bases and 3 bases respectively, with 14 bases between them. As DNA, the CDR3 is TGTGCCAGCAGCTTACAGGGGCCTTTATTCTACGAGCAGTACTTC. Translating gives CASSLQGPLFYEQYF.

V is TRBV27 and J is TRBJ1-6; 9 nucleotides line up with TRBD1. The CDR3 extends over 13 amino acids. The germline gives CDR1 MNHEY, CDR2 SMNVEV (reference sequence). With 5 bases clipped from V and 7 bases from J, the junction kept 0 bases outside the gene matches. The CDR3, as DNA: TGTGCCAGCAGTACAGGGGGCAATTCACCCCTCCACTTT. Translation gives CASSTGGNSPLHF.